These T cell receptor beta chains were read from a single sample in a study of early T cells in non-severe SARS-CoV-2 infection. TCRdb passed the 5' RACE reads through MiXCR, listing each CDR3 protein once. The sample has approximately 56,000 distinct CDR3 sequences, 8% to 11% seen once. The sample taken for sequencing was whole blood. The receptors shown here come from an adult who was a healthcare worker with PCR-confirmed SARS-CoV-2 infection or an uninfected control (not recorded which). Each CDR3 is given with its conserved first and last residue. The order of the fields is clone size, D gene, J gene, V gene, CDR3 protein, CDR3 DNA. The D gene is left open where the match is weak. Not every row has a clone size; where given, it reads once, few, many or a size class.

size: -; D: -; J: TRBJ2-7; V: TRBV20-1; CDR3: CSARSAGTYEQYF; DNA: TGCAGTGCTAGAAGTGCGGGAACCTACGAGCAGTACTTC
size: -; D: TRBD1; J: TRBJ1-2; V: TRBV7-9; CDR3: CASVPGTGDNYTF; DNA: TGTGCCAGCGTGCCTGGGACAGGGGATAACTACACCTTC
size: many; D: -; J: TRBJ1-6; V: TRBV5-1; CDR3: CASSLEAGRRGSPLHF; DNA: TGCGCCAGCAGCTTGGAAGCAGGGCGCCGGGGTTCACCCCTCCACTTT
size: many; D: -; J: TRBJ1-2; V: TRBV7-2; CDR3: CASSSGESWGYTF; DNA: TGTGCCAGCAGCTCGGGAGAGTCCTGGGGCTACACCTTC
size: -; D: -; J: TRBJ2-1; V: TRBV6-1; CDR3: CASISPGYYNEQFF; DNA: TGTGCCAGCATTTCCCCAGGGTACTACAATGAGCAGTTCTTC
size: few; D: -; J: TRBJ2-4; V: TRBV12-3/TRBV12-4; CDR3: CASSLAGTKNIQYF; DNA: TGTGCCAGCAGTTTAGCAGGGACCAAAAACATTCAGTACTTC
size: -; D: TRBD1; J: TRBJ2-5; V: TRBV6-5; CDR3: CASRMATGLQETQYF; DNA: TGTGCCAGCAGAATGGCGACAGGGCTACAAGAGACCCAGTACTTC
size: few; D: -; J: TRBJ1-1; V: TRBV4-1; CDR3: CASSHQGTNTEAFF; DNA: TGCGCCAGCAGCCACCAGGGGACGAACACTGAAGCTTTCTTT
size: many; D: -; J: TRBJ1-2; V: TRBV10-3; CDR3: CAISYGYGYTF; DNA: TGTGCCATCAGTTACGGGTATGGCTACACCTTC
size: many; D: TRBD1; J: TRBJ2-7; V: TRBV29-1; CDR3: CSARGQLYEQYF; DNA: TGCAGCGCAAGGGGACAGCTCTACGAGCAGTACTTC
size: many; D: -; J: TRBJ2-5; V: TRBV7-8; CDR3: CASSFYVAEETQYF; DNA: TGTGCCAGCAGCTTTTACGTGGCGGAAGAGACCCAGTACTTC
size: few; D: -; J: TRBJ2-3; V: TRBV7-2; CDR3: CASSSYTDTQYF; DNA: TGTGCCAGCAGCTCGTACACAGATACGCAGTATTTT
size: -; D: -; J: TRBJ1-6; V: TRBV29-1; CDR3: CSVRNSGNSPLHF; DNA: TGCAGCGTTCGGAACAGCGGGAATTCACCCCTCCACTTT
size: many; D: TRBD1; J: TRBJ1-5; V: TRBV7-8; CDR3: CASSSGTGGDQPQHF; DNA: TGTGCCAGCAGCAGCGGGACAGGGGGGGATCAGCCCCAGCATTTT
size: many; D: -; J: TRBJ1-4; V: TRBV18; CDR3: CASSQQGADNEKLFF; DNA: TGTGCCAGCTCACAGCAGGGAGCCGATAATGAAAAACTGTTTTTT
size: -; D: -; J: TRBJ2-1; V: TRBV6-2/TRBV6-3; CDR3: CASSPINSRLRFF; DNA: TGTGCCAGCAGCCCCATTAACTCCCGCCTCAGGTTCTTC
size: few; D: TRBD2; J: TRBJ2-7; V: TRBV12-3/TRBV12-4; CDR3: CASSFGGPGLARVYEQYF; DNA: TGTGCCAGCAGTTTCGGTGGGCCCGGACTAGCCCGTGTCTACGAGCAGTACTTC
size: few; D: -; J: TRBJ2-2; V: TRBV4-1; CDR3: CASSQSGGMNTGELFF; DNA: TGCGCCAGCAGCCAATCAGGCGGAATGAACACCGGGGAGCTGTTTTTT
size: few; D: -; J: TRBJ2-3; V: TRBV5-5; CDR3: CASSLVRVADTQYF; DNA: TGTGCCAGCAGCTTGGTTAGGGTCGCAGATACGCAGTATTTT
size: -; D: -; J: TRBJ1-3; V: TRBV3-1; CDR3: CASSLQSFGNTIYF; DNA: TGTGCCAGCAGCCTCCAGTCCTTTGGAAACACCATATATTTT
size: many; D: -; J: TRBJ1-6; V: TRBV28; CDR3: CASSRPGLDNSPLHF; DNA: TGTGCCAGCAGTCGTCCCGGACTGGATAATTCACCCCTCCACTTT
size: -; D: -; J: TRBJ2-1; V: TRBV11-2; CDR3: CASSLAQNGGEQFF; DNA: TGTGCCAGCAGCTTAGCCCAGAACGGAGGTGAGCAGTTCTTC
size: -; D: -; J: TRBJ1-4; V: TRBV6-2/TRBV6-3; CDR3: CASSYPQLNEKLFF; DNA: TGTGCCAGCAGTTACCCACAGCTAAATGAAAAACTGTTTTTT
size: many; D: -; J: TRBJ2-7; V: TRBV12-3/TRBV12-4; CDR3: CASSRRGISLVYEQYF; DNA: TGTGCCAGTTCCCGGAGGGGCATTTCCCTCGTATACGAGCAGTACTTC
size: -; D: -; J: TRBJ1-4; V: TRBV7-8; CDR3: CASSARDRGRIEKLFF; DNA: TGTGCCAGCAGCGCCAGGGACCGGGGGAGGATTGAAAAACTGTTTTTT
size: -; D: -; J: TRBJ1-2; V: TRBV2; CDR3: CASSDPGTVVFGYTF; DNA: TGTGCCAGCTCCGACCCGGGCACGGTGGTTTTTGGCTACACCTTC
size: many; D: TRBD1; J: TRBJ1-4; V: TRBV7-9; CDR3: CASSFPGQGVEKLFF; DNA: TGTGCCAGCAGCTTCCCGGGACAGGGAGTGGAAAAACTGTTTTTT
size: many; D: -; J: TRBJ1-2; V: TRBV4-2; CDR3: CASSQDTPPGYTF; DNA: TGTGCCAGCAGCCAAGATACCCCCCCCGGCTACACCTTC
size: many; D: TRBD2; J: TRBJ2-3; V: TRBV5-4; CDR3: CASSYRTSWTYTDTQYF; DNA: TGTGCCAGCAGCTACCGGACTAGCTGGACTTACACAGATACGCAGTATTTT
size: few; D: TRBD1; J: TRBJ1-2; V: TRBV20-1; CDR3: CSARQGNYGYTF; DNA: TGCAGTGCTCGACAGGGAAACTATGGCTACACCTTC
size: -; D: -; J: TRBJ1-1; V: TRBV6-5; CDR3: CASSRMGANTEAFF; DNA: TGTGCCAGCAGTCGAATGGGGGCGAACACTGAAGCTTTCTTT
size: many; D: -; J: TRBJ1-1; V: TRBV25-1; CDR3: CASSEVREAFF; DNA: TGTGCCAGCAGTGAGGTCCGGGAAGCTTTCTTT
size: many; D: TRBD1; J: TRBJ2-1; V: TRBV20-1; CDR3: CSARGQGTRNEQFF; DNA: TGCAGTGCCAGGGGACAGGGAACCCGTAATGAGCAGTTCTTC
size: many; D: TRBD2; J: TRBJ2-7; V: TRBV29-1; CDR3: CSVEDRLAGTSYEQYF; DNA: TGCAGCGTTGAAGATCGGCTAGCGGGTACCTCCTACGAGCAGTACTTC
size: -; D: -; J: TRBJ2-1; V: TRBV2; CDR3: CASNRASYNEQFF; DNA: TGTGCCAGCAATAGGGCGTCCTACAATGAGCAGTTCTTC